This passage covers 5 T cell receptor beta chains from one sample sequenced in a study of graft-versus-host responses after intestinal transplantation. The assay was immunoSEQ multiplex PCR, and TCRdb's table has in-frame clones only and misses some. The sample includes under 75,000 clones, nearly 90% of them seen just once. These receptors are not linked to any known antigen. Source: unstimulated CD8+ T cells sorted from spleen or lymph node cells, taken before transplant. The source of these receptors is a human donor who was the organ donor for an intestinal transplant.

CDR3 DNA: TGTGCCAGCAGCGACAAGACTTATAACTATGGCTACACCTTC. Protein product: CASSDKTYNYGYTF. This chain links TRBV9 with TRBJ1-2; no definite D call. This CDR3 is 14 amino acids long. Germline V lookup: CDR1 SGDLS, CDR2 YYNGEE. The germline V and J ends were trimmed by 3 bases and 1 base, with 10 bases remaining between them.

The chain employs TRBV9 and TRBJ2-6; tentatively, D is TRBD1 (6 bases). The CDR3 is 17 amino acids. V was trimmed by 3 bases and J by 4 bases, leaving 17 bases between them. CDR1 is SGDLS and CDR2 is YYNGEE in the germline V gene. The CDR3 region has the DNA TGTGCCAGCAGCGCCGCTACAGGGAATTCAGGGGCCAACGTCCTGACTTTC. It codes for CASSAATGNSGANVLTF. Drawing the rest from reference TRBV9 and TRBJ2-6, the complete variable domain is DSGVTQTPKHLITATGQRVTLRCSPRSGDLSVYWYQQSLDQGLQFLIQYYNGEERAKGNILERFSAQQFPDLHSELNLSSLELGDSALYFCASSAATGNSGANVLTFGAGSRLTVL.

The rearrangement uses TRBV27 and TRBJ1-2, with 9 nucleotides matching TRBD1. This CDR3 spans 17 amino acids. Losses at the gene ends were 2 bases for V and 5 bases for J; bases not matched to a gene: 12. Germline V gives CDR1 MNHEY, CDR2 SMNVEV (reference sequence). As DNA, the CDR3 is TGTGCCAGCAGTTTAAGCACAGGGGGCGGTTACTTATATGGCTACACCTTC. It is translated as CASSLSTGGGYLYGYTF.

The chain employs TRBV19 and TRBJ1-1, with 10 nucleotides matching TRBD1. The CDR3 is 15 amino acids. The germline gives CDR1 LNHDA, CDR2 SQIVND (reference sequence). Trimming cost V 4 bases and J 1 base; bases outside gene matches: 3. The CDR3 sequence is CASSSGQGGNTEAFF. DNA of the CDR3: TGTGCCAGTAGTAGCGGACAGGGGGGGAACACTGAAGCTTTCTTT.

The V and J genes are TRBV27 and TRBJ2-5; D not resolved. The CDR3 has 11 residues. The V end lost 6 bases, the J end lost 4 bases, and 6 bases lay between the germline ends. Germline values: CDR1 MNHEY, CDR2 SMNVEV (reference sequence). CDR3 region: CASSSGETQYF. The CDR3 bases are TGTGCCAGCAGCTCAGGAGAGACCCAGTACTTC.